What follows are 20 T cell receptor beta chains derived from one specimen sequenced in a study of blood T cells in healthy people across ages. It was with a sample-barcoded 5' primer and a J-beta primer mix that a second PCR of about 7 to 12 cycles was run. TCRdb used MiXCR to reprocess the 5' RACE reads, holding one entry per CDR3 protein. The repertoire holds roughly 500,000 distinct CDR3 sequences, with roughly a quarter as singletons. The sequenced sample consisted of blood. The source is a woman in her seventies in good health.

This clonotype was seen a few times. Here the CDR3 omits its conserved ending phenylalanine or tryptophan, so a read error is the likely source. This rearrangement joins TRBV10-3 to TRBJ1-4; D gene uncertain. This CDR3 is 15 amino acids long. Germline V CDR1 and CDR2: ENHRY, SYGVKD. With 5 bases removed from V and 0 bases from J, the gap between germline ends came to 10 bases. CDR3 sequence reads: CAISQGRATNEKLFL. CDR3 nucleotide sequence: TGTGCCATCAGTCAAGGACGAGCAACTAATGAAAAACTGTTTCTT.

This clonotype has a count of ten or more. This chain uses TRBV12-3 or TRBV12-4 with TRBJ2-5, with D possibly matching TRBD1 (7 bases). The CDR3 is 16 residues long. V was trimmed by 4 bases and J by 3 bases, leaving 18 bases between them. CDR3 sequence reads: CASSSNRGGMKETQYF. The CDR3 DNA is TGTGCCAGCAGTTCCAACAGGGGAGGCATGAAAGAGACCCAGTACTTC.

This clonotype appeared a few times. CDR3 coding DNA: TGCGCCAGCAGCTGGCTGGGACCAAGGGGGGAGACCCAGTACTTC. The encoded protein is CASSWLGPRGETQYF. V usage is TRBV5-1 and J usage is TRBJ2-5, with a tentative D call TRBD1 (6 bases). The germline gives CDR1 SGHRS, CDR2 YFSETQ. The CDR3 is 15 amino acids. Trimming stripped 3 bases from V and 5 bases from J, with 17 bases between.

This clonotype was observed a single time. The chain has TRBV5-1 and TRBJ2-5; 11 bases match TRBD2. The CDR3 totals 17 residues. The junction had 6 bases not matched to a gene; V was cut back by 0 bases and J by 2 bases. The germline V gene has CDR1 SGHRS and CDR2 YFSETQ. The CDR3 nucleotides are TGCGCCAGCAGCTTGGGGGCCCTAGCGGGGGGACAAGAGACCCAGTACTTC. It is translated as CASSLGALAGGQETQYF.

The chain carries TRBV4-3 and TRBJ1-2; a weak D match, TRBD1 (6 bases). The CDR3 is 18 amino acids. Germline V gene sequence: CDR1 LGHNA, CDR2 YSLEER. V dropped 3 bases and J dropped 1 base, with 21 bases sitting between them. The CDR3 bases are TGCGCCAGCAGCCACCAAGCGGTCGGGGGCGGACTTAACTATGGCTACACCTTC. This gives the protein CASSHQAVGGGLNYGYTF.

As DNA, the CDR3 is TGCAGTGCTGACCCCGGGACAGCTAGAGACGAGCAGTACTTC. It specifies CSADPGTARDEQYF. The gene calls are TRBV20-1 and TRBJ2-7; 7 bases map to TRBD1. The CDR3 has 14 residues. The V gene end was trimmed by 5 bases and the J gene end by 5 bases; junction bases not matched to a gene: 12. Germline CDR1 reads DFQATT; CDR2 reads SNEGSKA (reference sequence).

CDR3 DNA sequence: TGTGCCAGCAGCCCGCGGGGGCGAGACACAGATACGCAGTATTTT. This gives the protein CASSPRGRDTDTQYF. The chain joins TRBV6-4 to TRBJ2-3, with D tentatively TRBD2 (7 bases). Trimming took off 6 bases at V and 2 bases at J, with 15 bases between the two ends. Germline V gene data show CDR1 as MRHNA and CDR2 as SNTAGT. The CDR3 consists of 15 residues.

With regard to this clonotype: One junction end disagrees with the germline gene, perhaps due to a read error. This chain connects TRBV3-1 to TRBJ2-4, with D unclear. This CDR3 spans 13 amino acids. Germline CDR1 and CDR2: LGHDT and YNNKEL (reference sequence). The CDR3 sequence is CASSQDISDIQCF. The CDR3, as DNA: TGTGCCAGCAGCCAAGATATTTCAGACATTCAGTGCTTC.

V and J are TRBV4-3 and TRBJ2-1, with D unresolved. V was cut by 2 bases and J by 7 bases, with 21 bases left in between. CDR1 is LGHNA and CDR2 is YSLEER in the germline V gene. The CDR3 is made up of 17 amino acids. This chain's CDR3 is CASSQNAATLKFNEQFF. In DNA, the CDR3 is TGCGCCAGCAGCCAAAACGCCGCGACATTAAAATTTAATGAGCAGTTCTTC.

With respect to this clonotype: A junction boundary mismatches the germline segment, possibly from a read error. V usage is TRBV4-3 and J usage is TRBJ1-4; no clear D. The CDR3 loop spans 15 amino acids. Germline lookup yields CDR1 LGHNA and CDR2 YSLEER. CDR3 sequence reads: CASSQGTEANEKLYF. CDR3 nucleotides: TGCGCCAGCAGCCAAGGGACTGAAGCTAATGAAAAACTGTATTTT.

This clonotype was seen a single time. The J gene is TRBJ2-6, the V gene TRBV10-3; possible D gene TRBD1, 5 bases. Trimming removed 6 bases at V and 2 bases at J, with 11 bases between. Per germline, CDR1 ENHRY and CDR2 SYGVKD. This CDR3 region has 15 residues. The CDR3 bases are TGTGCCATCAGCGATTTAGGGGCTGGGGCCAACGTCCTGACTTTC. The encoded protein is CAISDLGAGANVLTF.

This clonotype was detected a few times. The chain combines TRBV5-1 with TRBJ2-7, with D tentatively TRBD1 (6 bases). Trimming shortened V by 2 bases and J by 0 bases, and 9 bases separated the two germline ends. The CDR3 runs to 14 residues. The V gene's germline CDR1 is SGHRS and CDR2 YFSETQ. The CDR3: CASSFIRGSYEQYF. The DNA for the CDR3 is TGCGCCAGCAGCTTTATCAGGGGCTCCTACGAGCAGTACTTC. The variable domain in full, completed from reference TRBV5-1 and TRBJ2-7, reads KAGVTQTPRYLIKTRGQQVTLSCSPISGHRSVSWYQQTPGQGLQFLFEYFSETQRNKGNFPGRFSGRQFSNSRSEMNVSTLELGDSALYLCASSFIRGSYEQYFGPGTRLTVT.

The gene calls are TRBV21-1 and TRBJ1-2; the table assigns TRBD1, which was not confirmed against the DNA. TRBV21-1 is a recognized pseudogene. CDR3 length: 13 amino acids. The CDR3 bases are TGTGCCAGCAGCGGACAGGGGGCCTATGGCTACACCTTC. Translated: CASSGQGAYGYTF.

This clonotype has just one count. V is TRBV20-1 and J is TRBJ2-1; no clear D gene. Germline CDR1 DFQATT, CDR2 SNEGSKA (reference sequence). This CDR3 has 13 residues. The V and J ends lost 5 bases and 0 bases respectively, with 8 bases between them. The CDR3 nucleotides read TGCAGTGCTTTAAAGAGCTCCTACAATGAGCAGTTCTTC. This gives the protein CSALKSSYNEQFF.

The gene calls are TRBV29-1 and TRBJ2-5; D is unresolved. TRBJ2-7 explains the end of the DNA better; the J call may be wrong. This CDR3 is 11 amino acids long. The germline V gene has CDR1 SQVTM and CDR2 ANQGSEA. As DNA, the CDR3 is TGCAGCGTTGAGGTGGAACGCGAGCAGTACTTC. This sequence encodes CSVEVEREQYF.

This clonotype appeared a few times. The gene calls are TRBV7-3 and TRBJ2-2; no clear D gene. The CDR3 has 13 residues. Trimming pared 5 bases from V and 6 bases from J, leaving 10 bases between. The germline gives CDR1 SGHTA, CDR2 FQGTGA. The CDR3 is CASSTQGAGELFF. CDR3 bases: TGTGCCAGCAGCACCCAAGGAGCCGGGGAGCTGTTTTTT.

The CDR3: CSARGRSYEQYF. The CDR3 DNA is TGCAGTGCTAGGGGACGGTCCTACGAGCAGTACTTC. The chain links TRBV20-1 to TRBJ2-7; perhaps D is TRBD1 or TRBD2 (5 bases each). The germline CDR1 and CDR2 sequences are DFQATT and SNEGSKA (reference sequence). The germline V and J ends were trimmed by 3 bases and 1 base, with 7 bases remaining between them. The CDR3 length is 12 residues.

V is TRBV20-1 and J is TRBJ2-7; D is perhaps TRBD1 (5 bases). This CDR3 contains 12 residues. Trimming took 3 bases from V and 6 from J, leaving 12 bases between them. CDR1 DFQATT and CDR2 SNEGSKA come from the germline V gene (reference sequence). This chain's CDR3 is CSARLARGEQYF. The CDR3 DNA sequence: TGCAGTGCTAGGTTGGCTAGGGGCGAGCAGTACTTC.

The chain has TRBV6-5 and TRBJ2-3; weak D call: TRBD2 (7 bases). Trimming took 7 bases from V and 2 from J, leaving 22 bases between them. The CDR3 loop spans 17 amino acids. CDR1 and CDR2 (germline): MNHEY, SVGAGI. This CDR3 is CASIPTTRGPFTDTQYF. In DNA, the CDR3 is TGTGCCAGCATCCCAACCACGCGGGGGCCCTTCACAGATACGCAGTATTTT.

CDR3 in DNA: TGTGCCAGCATTCCCAGAATGGCAACTAATGAAAAACTGTTTTTT. Encoded protein: CASIPRMATNEKLFF. The chain carries TRBV27 and TRBJ1-4; D is ambiguous. Germline CDR1 MNHEY, CDR2 SMNVEV (reference sequence). V shed 7 bases and J shed 0 bases, with 12 bases lying between them. This CDR3 region has 15 residues.